One sample yielded the 21 T cell receptor beta chains listed below, sequenced in a study of CD8+ T cells in alopecia areata. Treatment here: oral pan-JAK inhibitor, 5-10 mg twice daily. cDNA reverse transcribed from extracted RNA served as the sequencing template. Profiling relied on immunoSEQ multiplex PCR, and the TCRdb table lists in-frame clones only, not all of them. The sample consists of around 210,000 clones, less than 65% of them appearing once. The specimen comprised CD4+ T cells sorted from blood, sampled at week 4, from a patient treated with tofacitinib. Receptor source: a human donor with alopecia areata.

The gene calls are TRBV5-6 and TRBJ2-2; D not certain. The CDR3 consists of 14 residues. V was trimmed by 0 bases and J by 3 bases, leaving 6 bases between them. Germline V gene lookup returns CDR1 SGHDT and CDR2 YYEEEE. The CDR3, as DNA: TGTGCCAGCAGCTTGGCCGTAGACACCGGGGAGCTGTTTTTT. Translated, it gives CASSLAVDTGELFF.

This rearrangement joins TRBV5-1 to TRBJ2-1; a weak D match, TRBD2 (7 bases). Trimming stripped 4 bases from V and 10 bases from J, with 21 bases between. Germline V lookup: CDR1 SGHRS, CDR2 YFSETQ. The CDR3 spans 15 residues. In DNA form, the CDR3 reads TGCGCCAGCAGCCCGCAATATGGGGGGGCGAGCGAGCAGTTCTTC. Protein sequence: CASSPQYGGASEQFF.

This chain links TRBV10-3 with TRBJ2-7; no firm D call. Germline loops: CDR1 ENHRY, CDR2 SYGVKD. The CDR3 has 12 residues. The V end was cut by 1 base, the J end by 1 base, with 2 bases between. Here the CDR3 DNA reads TGTGCCATCAGTGAGTGGTCCTACGAGCAGTACTTC. It specifies CAISEWSYEQYF.

This clone came up a few times. The CDR3 loop is CASSHLAAGANIQYF. The DNA for the CDR3 is TGTGCCAGCAGCCACCTCGCAGCGGGGGCGAACATTCAGTACTTC. This sequence joins TRBV4-2 and TRBJ2-4; 8 nucleotides agree with TRBD2. Unmatched junction bases numbered 8, after V lost 3 bases and J lost 7 bases. The CDR3 sequence is 15 residues long. The germline gives CDR1 LGHNA, CDR2 YNFKEQ.

This clone was observed once. The rearrangement joins TRBV18 to TRBJ2-7, with 11 bases matching TRBD2. Germline values: CDR1 KGHSH, CDR2 LQKENI. The trim removed 3 bases at V and 3 bases at J, leaving 4 bases unmatched. The CDR3 length is 15 residues. DNA of the CDR3: TGTGCCAGCTCACCGGGACTAGCGGTGGGCTACGAGCAGTACTTC. It yields the protein CASSPGLAVGYEQYF.

The chain is built from TRBV10-3 and TRBJ2-5; D possibly corresponds to TRBD1 (5 bases). The V end lost 8 bases, the J end lost 1 base, and 11 bases lay between the germline ends. CDR1 and CDR2 from the germline V gene are ENHRY and SYGVKD. CDR3 length: 13 residues. The CDR3 region is CAIGGQSQETQYF. CDR3 DNA sequence: TGTGCCATCGGTGGACAATCCCAAGAGACCCAGTACTTC.

A single count supports this clone. The chain recombines TRBV5-4 with TRBJ2-3, with D possibly being TRBD2 (5 bases). The CDR3 length is 13 residues. V gave up 0 bases and J gave up 3 bases, with 5 bases separating them. The germline CDR1 and CDR2 sequences are SGHNT and YYREEE (reference sequence). The CDR3 protein is CASSLGGTDTQYF. In DNA, the CDR3 is TGTGCCAGCAGCTTGGGAGGGACAGATACGCAGTATTTT. Full variable domain (remainder filled in from reference TRBV5-4 and TRBJ2-3): ETGVTQSPTHLIKTRGQQVTLRCSSQSGHNTVSWYQQALGQGPQFIFQYYREEENGRGNFPPRFSGLQFPNYSSELNVNALELDDSALYLCASSLGGTDTQYFGPGTRLTVL.

The rearrangement uses TRBV19 and TRBJ1-2, with D perhaps TRBD1 (5 bases). Trimming pared 5 bases from V and 1 base from J, leaving 14 bases between. This CDR3 spans 15 amino acids. Germline-derived CDR1 and CDR2 are LNHDA and SQIVND (reference sequence). CDR3 sequence reads: CASSLQGGGNYGYTF. CDR3 bases: TGTGCCAGTAGTCTTCAGGGAGGAGGTAACTATGGCTACACCTTC.

This sequence joins TRBV7-2 and TRBJ2-5, with 9 bases that match TRBD2. Germline V gives CDR1 SGHTA, CDR2 FQGNSA. V shed 4 bases and J 5 bases; nucleotides not matched to a gene: 11. This CDR3 region has 16 residues. The CDR3 coding sequence is TGTGCCAGCAGCTCAGGGGTTAGCGGGGGTGGGGAGACCCAGTACTTC. Translating it yields CASSSGVSGGGETQYF.

This sequence joins TRBV29-1 and TRBJ2-7; D possibly corresponds to TRBD1 (6 bases). CDR1 and CDR2 (germline): SQVTM, ANQGSEA. The V end lost 3 bases, the J end lost 1 base, and 7 bases lay between the germline ends. The CDR3 contains 12 residues. The CDR3 protein is CSVEGASYEQYF. In nucleotides, the CDR3 is TGCAGCGTTGAGGGGGCATCCTACGAGCAGTACTTC.

The chain has TRBV28 and TRBJ2-7; D perhaps matches TRBD2 (5 bases). This CDR3 is built from 11 residues. Trimming shortened V by 10 bases and J by 2 bases, and 9 bases separated the two germline ends. Germline loops: CDR1 MDHEN, CDR2 SYDVKM. The CDR3 loop is CATGVAYEQYF. CDR3 in DNA: TGTGCCACCGGGGTCGCCTACGAGCAGTACTTC.

The chain is built from TRBV4-1 and TRBJ2-6, with D hard to call. This CDR3 has 15 amino acids. The V gene lost 0 bases and the J gene lost 2 bases, with 5 bases spanning the gap. The germline V gene has CDR1 MGHRA and CDR2 YSYEKL. The CDR3 DNA is TGCGCCAGCAGCCAAGAATACCCTGGGGCCAACGTCCTGACTTTC. It is translated as CASSQEYPGANVLTF.

The CDR3 reads CASIPYNEQFF. The CDR3 DNA reads TGTGCCAGCATCCCTTACAATGAGCAGTTCTTC. The chain carries TRBV5-6 and TRBJ2-1, with unresolved D. The germline V and J ends were trimmed by 6 bases and 4 bases, with 5 bases remaining between them. The germline V gene encodes CDR1 SGHDT and CDR2 YYEEEE. The CDR3 length is 11 residues. Filled out from reference TRBV5-6 and TRBJ2-1, the complete variable domain reads DAGVTQSPTHLIKTRGQQVTLRCSPKSGHDTVSWYQQALGQGPQFIFQYYEEEERQRGNFPDRFSGHQFPNYSSELNVNALLLGDSALYLCASIPYNEQFFGPGTRLTVL.

The V call is TRBV4-1, the J call TRBJ2-2; 12 bases map to TRBD1. Trimming removed 4 bases from V and 6 bases from J; junction bases left unmatched: 9. Looked up from germline, CDR1 is MGHRA and CDR2 is YSYEKL. The CDR3 totals 17 residues. The CDR3 DNA sequence: TGCGCCAGCAGCCGGGGACAGGGGGCAATAGGGGCCGGGGAGCTGTTTTTT. Its translation: CASSRGQGAIGAGELFF.

The chain recombines TRBV29-1 with TRBJ2-5, with D perhaps matching TRBD1 or TRBD2 (5 bases each). From germline, CDR1 is SQVTM and CDR2 ANQGSEA. The CDR3 contains 13 residues. CDR3 nucleotide sequence: TGCGGAATTTCCGGGACGTCTGTGGAGACCCAGTACTTC. Its protein is CGISGTSVETQYF.

The J gene is TRBJ1-2, the V gene TRBV29-1, with D unresolved. In germline, CDR1 is SQVTM, CDR2 ANQGSEA. The V end lost 3 bases, the J end lost 4 bases, and 12 bases lay between the germline ends. The CDR3 extends over 13 amino acids. The CDR3 region has the DNA TGCAGCGTTGAGTCTCAGCCGGGCTATGGCTACACCTTC. Its protein is CSVESQPGYGYTF.

This clone came up a few times. The chain uses TRBV10-3 and TRBJ2-5, with unresolved D. Trimming shortened V by 8 bases and J by 3 bases, and 7 bases separated the two germline ends. The CDR3 contains 11 residues. Germline CDR1 reads ENHRY; CDR2 reads SYGVKD. DNA of the CDR3: TGTGCCATCCTCGTGGAAGAGACCCAGTACTTC. The encoded protein is CAILVEETQYF.

The J gene is TRBJ2-3, the V gene TRBV11-2; 10 nucleotides align to TRBD2. The V and J ends lost 3 bases and 2 bases, in that order; junction bases with no gene match: 5. This CDR3 is built from 16 residues. CDR1 is SGHAT and CDR2 is FQNNGV in the germline V gene. The CDR3 region has the DNA TGTGCCAGCAGCTTCCCTAGCGGGGGAGTCACAGATACGCAGTATTTT. This translates into CASSFPSGGVTDTQYF.

The chain has TRBV18 and TRBJ2-7; 9 bases are shared with TRBD1. Looked up from germline, CDR1 is KGHSH and CDR2 is LQKENI. The CDR3 is made up of 16 amino acids. Trimming took 3 bases from V and 2 from J; bases not matched to a gene: 8. CDR3 sequence (DNA): TGTGCCAGCTCACCGCTGGGACAGGGCAGGCCCTACGAGCAGTACTTC. Translation gives CASSPLGQGRPYEQYF.

Remarks on this clone: The sample holds other DNA sequences that translate to the same CDR3. This chain connects TRBV5-1 to TRBJ2-5, with 8 positions matching TRBD2. The length of the CDR3 is 12 residues. The J segment lost 4 bases and the V segment lost 4 bases, leaving 0 bases of the junction unmatched. CDR1 and CDR2 (germline): SGHRS, YFSETQ. Written as DNA, the CDR3 is TGCGCCAGCAGCCGGGGGGGAGAGACCCAGTACTTC. It encodes CASSRGGETQYF.

Here the CDR3 DNA reads TGTGCCAGCAGCTTAGAAAGGACCTTTAATGAAAAACTGTTTTTT. Its protein is CASSLERTFNEKLFF. The chain joins TRBV7-9 to TRBJ1-4; D ambiguous. Germline lookup yields CDR1 SEHNR and CDR2 FQNEAQ (reference sequence). V lost 1 base and J 4 bases, leaving 10 bases between the germline ends. The CDR3 is 15 amino acids.